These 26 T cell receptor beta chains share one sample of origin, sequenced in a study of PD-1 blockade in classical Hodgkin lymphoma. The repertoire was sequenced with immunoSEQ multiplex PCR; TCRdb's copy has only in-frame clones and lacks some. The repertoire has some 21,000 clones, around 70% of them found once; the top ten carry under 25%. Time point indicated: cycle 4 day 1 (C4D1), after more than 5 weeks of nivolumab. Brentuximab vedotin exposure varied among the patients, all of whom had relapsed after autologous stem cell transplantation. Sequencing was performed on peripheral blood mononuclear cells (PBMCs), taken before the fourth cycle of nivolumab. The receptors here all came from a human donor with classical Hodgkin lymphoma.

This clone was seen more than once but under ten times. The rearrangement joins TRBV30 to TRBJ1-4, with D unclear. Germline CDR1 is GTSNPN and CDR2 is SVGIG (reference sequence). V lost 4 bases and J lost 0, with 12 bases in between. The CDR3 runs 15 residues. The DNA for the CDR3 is TGTGCCTGGACCTGGACGGGTGCAACTAATGAAAAACTGTTTTTT. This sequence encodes CAWTWTGATNEKLFF.

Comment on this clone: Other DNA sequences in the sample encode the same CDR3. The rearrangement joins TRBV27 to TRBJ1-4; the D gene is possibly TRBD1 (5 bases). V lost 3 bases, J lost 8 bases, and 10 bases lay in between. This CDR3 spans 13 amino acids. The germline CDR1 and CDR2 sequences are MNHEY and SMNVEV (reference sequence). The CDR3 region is CASSLQGGEKLFF. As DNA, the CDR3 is TGTGCCAGCAGTTTGCAGGGTGGCGAAAAACTGTTTTTT.

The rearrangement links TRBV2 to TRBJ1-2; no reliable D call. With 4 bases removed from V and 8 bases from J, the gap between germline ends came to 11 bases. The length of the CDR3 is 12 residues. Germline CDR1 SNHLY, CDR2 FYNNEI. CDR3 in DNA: TGTGCCAGCAGTGGTAGTAGCGTGGGCTACACCTTC. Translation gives CASSGSSVGYTF.

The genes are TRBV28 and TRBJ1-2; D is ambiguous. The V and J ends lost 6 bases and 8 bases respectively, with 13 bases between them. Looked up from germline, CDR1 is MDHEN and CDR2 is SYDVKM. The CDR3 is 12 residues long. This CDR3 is CASSLVGVGYTF. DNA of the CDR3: TGTGCCAGCAGCTTGGTTGGGGTCGGCTACACCTTC.

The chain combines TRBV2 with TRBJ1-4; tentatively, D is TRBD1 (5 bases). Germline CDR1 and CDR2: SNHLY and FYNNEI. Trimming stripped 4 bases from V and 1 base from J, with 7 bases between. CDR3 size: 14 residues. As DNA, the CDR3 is TGTGCCAGCAGTGGACAGAGAACTAATGAAAAACTGTTTTTT. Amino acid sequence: CASSGQRTNEKLFF.

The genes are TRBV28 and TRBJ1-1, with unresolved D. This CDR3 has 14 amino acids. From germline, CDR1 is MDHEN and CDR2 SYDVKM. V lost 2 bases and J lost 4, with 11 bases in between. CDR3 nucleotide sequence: TGTGCCAGCAGTTTAGTCAGGTTGCGCACTGAAGCTTTCTTT. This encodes CASSLVRLRTEAFF.

In nucleotides, the CDR3 is TGTGCCAGCAGCGTAGGGACTAGCACAGAGACCCAGTACTTC. It is translated as CASSVGTSTETQYF. This chain uses TRBV9 with TRBJ2-5, with 8 bases that match TRBD2. The ends lost 0 bases at V and 4 bases at J; junction bases unmatched: 2. The CDR3 consists of 14 residues. CDR1 SGDLS and CDR2 YYNGEE come from the germline V gene.

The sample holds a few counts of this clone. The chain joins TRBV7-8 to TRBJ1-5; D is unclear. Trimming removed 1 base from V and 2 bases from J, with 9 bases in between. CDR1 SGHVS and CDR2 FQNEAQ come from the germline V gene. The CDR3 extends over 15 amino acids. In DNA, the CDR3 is TGTGCCAGCAGCTTAGACGGAGTTCGCAATCAGCCCCAGCATTTT. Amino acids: CASSLDGVRNQPQHF.

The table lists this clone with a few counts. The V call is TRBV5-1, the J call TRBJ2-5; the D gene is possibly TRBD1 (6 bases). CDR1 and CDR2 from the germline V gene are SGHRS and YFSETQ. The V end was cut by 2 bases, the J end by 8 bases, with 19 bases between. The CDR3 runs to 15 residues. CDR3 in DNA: TGCGCCAGCAGCTTAGGACGACAGGCTCACGGAACCCAGTACTTC. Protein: CASSLGRQAHGTQYF.

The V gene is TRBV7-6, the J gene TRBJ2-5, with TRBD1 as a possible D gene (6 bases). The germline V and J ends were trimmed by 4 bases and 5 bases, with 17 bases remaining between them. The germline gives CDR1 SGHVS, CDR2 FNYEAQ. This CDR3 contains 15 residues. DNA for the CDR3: TGTGCCAGCAGCTCATACAGGGTTCTCCGGGAGACCCAGTACTTC. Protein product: CASSSYRVLRETQYF.

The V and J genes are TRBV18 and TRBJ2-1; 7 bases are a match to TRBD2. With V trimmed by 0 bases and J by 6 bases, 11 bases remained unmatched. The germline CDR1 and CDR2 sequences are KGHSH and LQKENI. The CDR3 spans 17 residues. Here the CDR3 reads CASSPPRAAGSGNEQFF. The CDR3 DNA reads TGTGCCAGCTCACCACCGAGGGCAGCGGGATCTGGCAATGAGCAGTTCTTC.

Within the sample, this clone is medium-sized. The CDR3 DNA sequence: TGTGCCAGTAGTAAACGGTCTCTCCAGCTGGAGACCCAGTACTTC. Encoded protein: CASSKRSLQLETQYF. V is TRBV19 and J is TRBJ2-5, with no clear D. The germline V gene has CDR1 LNHDA and CDR2 SQIVND (reference sequence). V was clipped by 4 bases and J by 5 bases, with 17 bases between them. The CDR3 consists of 15 residues.

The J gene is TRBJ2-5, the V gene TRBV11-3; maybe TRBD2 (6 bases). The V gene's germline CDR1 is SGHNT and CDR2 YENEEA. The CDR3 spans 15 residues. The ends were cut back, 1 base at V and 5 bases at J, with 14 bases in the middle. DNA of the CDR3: TGTGCCAGCAGCTTAGGTCCCGCGGGATACGAGACCCAGTACTTC. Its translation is CASSLGPAGYETQYF.

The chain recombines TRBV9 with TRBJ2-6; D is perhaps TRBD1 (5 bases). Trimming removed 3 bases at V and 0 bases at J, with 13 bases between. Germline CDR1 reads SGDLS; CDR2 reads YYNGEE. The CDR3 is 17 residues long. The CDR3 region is CASSEYDSASGANVLTF. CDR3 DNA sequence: TGTGCCAGCAGCGAATACGACAGCGCCTCTGGGGCCAACGTCCTGACTTTC.

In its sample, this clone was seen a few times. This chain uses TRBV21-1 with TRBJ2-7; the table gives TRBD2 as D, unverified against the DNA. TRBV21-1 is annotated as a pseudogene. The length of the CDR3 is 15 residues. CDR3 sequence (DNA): TGTGCCAGCAGCACTTTCGGAGGGCCGACCTACGAGCAGTACTTC. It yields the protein CASSTFGGPTYEQYF.

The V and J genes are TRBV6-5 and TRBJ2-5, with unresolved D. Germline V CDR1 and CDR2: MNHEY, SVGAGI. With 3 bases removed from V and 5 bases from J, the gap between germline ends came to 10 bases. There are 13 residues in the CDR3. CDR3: CASSYSGGETQYF. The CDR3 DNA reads TGTGCCAGCAGTTATTCGGGTGGCGAGACCCAGTACTTC.

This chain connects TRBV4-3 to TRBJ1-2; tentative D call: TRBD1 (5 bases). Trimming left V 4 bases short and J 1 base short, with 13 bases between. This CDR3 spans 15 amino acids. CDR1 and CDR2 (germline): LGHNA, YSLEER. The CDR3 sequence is CASSPGDEFNYGYTF. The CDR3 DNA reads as TGCGCCAGCAGCCCTGGGGACGAGTTTAACTATGGCTACACCTTC.

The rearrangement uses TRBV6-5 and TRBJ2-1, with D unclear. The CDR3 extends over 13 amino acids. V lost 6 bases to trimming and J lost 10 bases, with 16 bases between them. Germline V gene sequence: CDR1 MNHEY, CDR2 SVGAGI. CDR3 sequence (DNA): TGTGCCAGCAGGAAGACTGGCAATATGGAGCAGTTCTTC. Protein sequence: CASRKTGNMEQFF.

The CDR3 reads CASSPLSPFQNTEAFF. For the CDR3, the DNA is TGTGCCAGCTCACCGCTGAGCCCGTTCCAGAACACTGAAGCTTTCTTT. The chain joins TRBV18 to TRBJ1-1; D remains unclear. Germline V gene sequence: CDR1 KGHSH, CDR2 LQKENI. V gave up 3 bases and J gave up 1 base, with 15 bases separating them. CDR3 length equals 16 residues. Full variable domain (outside the CDR3, taken from reference TRBV18 and TRBJ1-1): NAGVMQNPRHLVRRRGQEARLRCSPMKGHSHVYWYRQLPEEGLKFMVYLQKENIIDESGMPKERFSAEFPKEGPSILRIQQVVRGDSAAYFCASSPLSPFQNTEAFFGQGTRLTVV.

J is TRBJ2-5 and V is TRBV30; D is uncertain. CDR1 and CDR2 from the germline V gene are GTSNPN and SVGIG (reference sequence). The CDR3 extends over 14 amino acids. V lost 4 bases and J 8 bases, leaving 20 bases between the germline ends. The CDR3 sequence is CAWKGRSASDTQYF. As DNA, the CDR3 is TGTGCCTGGAAGGGTAGGTCGGCCAGTGATACCCAGTACTTC. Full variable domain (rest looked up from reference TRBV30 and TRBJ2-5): SQTIHQWPATLVQPVGSPLSLECTVEGTSNPNLYWYRQAAGRGLQLLFYSVGIGQISSEVPQNLSASRPQDRQFILSSKKLLLSDSGFYLCAWKGRSASDTQYFGPGTRLLVL.

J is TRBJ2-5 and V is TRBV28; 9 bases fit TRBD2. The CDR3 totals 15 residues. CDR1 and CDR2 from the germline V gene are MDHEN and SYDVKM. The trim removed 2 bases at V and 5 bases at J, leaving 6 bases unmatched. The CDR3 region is CASSLPSGIGETQYF. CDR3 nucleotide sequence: TGTGCCAGCAGTTTACCTAGCGGGATAGGTGAGACCCAGTACTTC.

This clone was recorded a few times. CDR3 DNA sequence: TGTGCCAGCAGCTTAGGGGGTGTAACCTACGAGCAGTACTTC. This codes for CASSLGGVTYEQYF. This chain joins TRBV7-2 and TRBJ2-7, with D unresolved. V dropped 1 base and J dropped 2 bases, with 9 bases sitting between them. The CDR3 consists of 14 residues. CDR1 is SGHTA and CDR2 is FQGNSA in the germline V gene.

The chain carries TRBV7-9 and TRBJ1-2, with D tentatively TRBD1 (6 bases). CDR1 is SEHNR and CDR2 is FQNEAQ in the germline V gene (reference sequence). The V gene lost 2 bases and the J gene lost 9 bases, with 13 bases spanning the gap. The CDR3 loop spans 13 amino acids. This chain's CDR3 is CASSLRGDKSYTF. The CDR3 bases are TGTGCCAGCAGCTTACGCGGGGACAAGAGCTACACCTTC. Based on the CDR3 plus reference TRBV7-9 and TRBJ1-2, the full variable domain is DTGVSQNPRHKITKRGQNVTFRCDPISEHNRLYWYRQTLGQGPEFLTYFQNEAQLEKSRLLSDRFSAERPKGSFSTLEIQRTEQGDSAMYLCASSLRGDKSYTFGSGTRLTVV.

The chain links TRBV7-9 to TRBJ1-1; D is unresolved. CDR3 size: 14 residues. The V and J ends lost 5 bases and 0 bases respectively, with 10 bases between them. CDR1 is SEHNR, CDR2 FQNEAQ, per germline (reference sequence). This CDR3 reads CASSPQVLNTEAFF. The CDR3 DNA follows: TGTGCCAGCAGCCCGCAGGTTCTGAACACTGAAGCTTTCTTT.

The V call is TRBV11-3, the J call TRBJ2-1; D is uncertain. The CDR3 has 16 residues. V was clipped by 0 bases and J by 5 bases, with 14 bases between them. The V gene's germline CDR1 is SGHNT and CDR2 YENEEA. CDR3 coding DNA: TGTGCCAGCAGCTTAGATCTAGGTGGGATTAACAATGAGCAGTTCTTC. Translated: CASSLDLGGINNEQFF.

CDR3 nucleotide sequence: TGCAGCGTTGCCAGGTCCTGGACCCAGTACTTC. As protein: CSVARSWTQYF. This chain joins TRBV29-1 and TRBJ2-5; D ambiguous. This CDR3 has 11 amino acids. V lost 4 bases to trimming and J lost 7 bases, with 10 bases between them. The V gene's germline CDR1 is SQVTM and CDR2 ANQGSEA.